This is a list of T cell receptor beta chains from one sample in a study of blood T cell repertoires in COVID-19. Sequencing used immunoSEQ multiplex PCR; TCRdb keeps in-frame clones, though not all of them. The profile shows about 270,000 clones, about 85% of them singletons. Specimen: PBMCs or T cells enriched from blood (not recorded which). Receptors originate from a woman between 50 and 59 years old who had recovered from COVID-19. Each CDR3 is given with its conserved first and last residue. A D gene is named only where the DNA matches it firmly. Clone size is shown for a subset of rows, as once, few, many or a class of expanded clone.

D gene	V gene	clone size	J gene	CDR3 DNA	CDR3 protein
TRBD1	TRBV2	NA	TRBJ1-6	TGTGCCAGCAGTGGGGACAGGGGGCATAATTCACCCCTCCACTTT	CASSGDRGHNSPLHF
NA	TRBV27	NA	TRBJ1-3	TGTGCCAGCAGTTTGAGGGGGTGGGGAAACACCATATATTTT	CASSLRGWGNTIYF
TRBD1	TRBV28	NA	TRBJ1-6	TGTGCCAGCAGTTCCGGAGGGGGCGCGTCTTCACCCCTCCACTTT	CASSSGGGASSPLHF
NA	TRBV5-1	NA	TRBJ1-1	TGCGCCAGCAGCTTGGTTGGGCAGGGCACTGAAGCTTTCTTT	CASSLVGQGTEAFF
NA	TRBV7-2	NA	TRBJ1-3	TGTGCCAGCAGCACAGGGCCCTCTGGAAACACCATATATTTT	CASSTGPSGNTIYF
NA	TRBV30	NA	TRBJ2-2	TGTGCCTGGAGGTATGACACCGGGGAGCTGTTTTTT	CAWRYDTGELFF
NA	TRBV20-1	NA	TRBJ1-3	TGCAGTGCTAGTTGGCAGGGGAACACCATATATTTT	CSASWQGNTIYF
TRBD2	TRBV11-2	NA	TRBJ2-3	TGTGCCAGCAGCCTCCAGCTCCCGGGACTAGCGGGAACAGATACGCAGTATTTT	CASSLQLPGLAGTDTQYF
TRBD2	TRBV5-1	NA	TRBJ2-3	TGCGCCAGCAGCCCACTAGCGGGAGGCGGTAGCACAGATACGCAGTATTTT	CASSPLAGGGSTDTQYF
TRBD2	TRBV2	once	TRBJ2-1	TGTGCCAGCAGTCCGGGACTAGCGGGAGTGGAGCAGTTCTTC	CASSPGLAGVEQFF
TRBD1	TRBV11-3	NA	TRBJ1-2	TGTGCCAGCAGCCAGGGGGCGGGGCGGGACTATGGCTACACCTTC	CASSQGAGRDYGYTF
NA	TRBV5-1	NA	TRBJ1-6	TGCGCCAGCAGCTTGGAGGTAGGGACAAACTCTCCCCTCCACTTT	CASSLEVGTNSPLHF
NA	TRBV10-1	NA	TRBJ2-2	TGCGCCAGCAGGTCTCAGGACACCGGGGAGCTGTTTTTT	CASRSQDTGELFF
NA	TRBV11-3	once	TRBJ2-5	TGTGCCAGCAGCCGGGACCTGGAGGGGACCCAGTACTTC	CASSRDLEGTQYF
NA	TRBV28	once	TRBJ1-5	TGTGCCAGCAGTTCACTCCGGTCTCAGCCCCAGCATTTT	CASSSLRSQPQHF
NA	TRBV28	NA	TRBJ1-2	TGTGCCAGCGGGAGAGCCAATGGCTACACCTTC	CASGRANGYTF
NA	TRBV7-8	NA	TRBJ1-6	TGTGCCAGCAGCTTAGAGTCGGGTTCACCCCTCCACTTT	CASSLESGSPLHF
TRBD2	TRBV6-5	NA	TRBJ2-5	TGTGCCAGCAGTCCACTAGCGGGAGGGGAGACCCAGTACTTC	CASSPLAGGETQYF
NA	TRBV2	NA	TRBJ2-7	TGTGCCAGCAGTGATAATTTGAGGAGAGGCGAGCAGTACTTC	CASSDNLRRGEQYF
NA	TRBV7-3	NA	TRBJ2-2	TGTGCCAGCAGCGAGCAAACCGGGGAGCTGTTTTTT	CASSEQTGELFF
NA	TRBV6-5	NA	TRBJ1-2	TGTGCCAGCAGTTACTCGGGTACAGTTAACTATGGCTACACCTTC	CASSYSGTVNYGYTF
NA	TRBV7-2	NA	TRBJ1-1	TGTGCCAGCAGCTTAGTCCCGGGGAACACTGAAGCTTTCTTT	CASSLVPGNTEAFF